The rows below give T cell receptor beta chains drawn from one sample of a study of glioma-infiltrating T cells after dendritic cell vaccination. Profiled with immunoSEQ multiplex PCR; TCRdb holds only in-frame clones, not every one. The sample has 45,000 to 60,000 clones, roughly 80% seen once. The sample in question was blood, obtained after dendritic cell vaccination. The receptors were sampled from a human donor with glioblastoma. Both conserved end residues are part of each CDR3. D genes are given only for firm matches. Size is omitted from some rows. Given values are once, few, many or a class for expanded clones.

j_call: TRBJ1-2
clone_size: NA
cdr3_length: 16
d_call: NA
v_call: TRBV4-3
cdr3_aa: CASSQDFAGGVNGYTF
cdr3_nt: TGCGCCAGCAGCCAAGATTTCGCGGGGGGGGTAAATGGCTACACCTTC

j_call: TRBJ2-1
clone_size: NA
cdr3_length: 14
d_call: TRBD1
v_call: TRBV6-1
cdr3_aa: CASSERDRVHEQFF
cdr3_nt: TGTGCCAGCAGTGAAAGGGACAGGGTTCATGAGCAGTTCTTC

j_call: TRBJ1-4
clone_size: NA
cdr3_length: 12
d_call: NA
v_call: TRBV19
cdr3_aa: CASSNSRGKLFF
cdr3_nt: TGTGCCAGTAGTAATTCCCGGGGAAAACTGTTTTTT

j_call: TRBJ2-6
clone_size: NA
cdr3_length: 15
d_call: NA
v_call: TRBV5-1
cdr3_aa: CASSTGNSGANVLTF
cdr3_nt: TGCGCCAGCAGCACCGGTAACTCTGGGGCCAACGTCCTGACTTTC

j_call: TRBJ1-1
clone_size: once
cdr3_length: 16
d_call: TRBD1
v_call: TRBV6-6
cdr3_aa: CASSSGLDRANTEAFF
cdr3_nt: TGTGCCAGCAGTAGCGGCCTGGACAGGGCGAACACTGAAGCTTTCTTT

j_call: TRBJ2-7
clone_size: NA
cdr3_length: 15
d_call: TRBD2
v_call: TRBV11-2
cdr3_aa: CASSQTSGGIYEQYF
cdr3_nt: TGTGCCAGCAGCCAAACTAGCGGGGGAATCTACGAGCAGTACTTC

j_call: TRBJ1-1
clone_size: NA
cdr3_length: 14
d_call: NA
v_call: TRBV19
cdr3_aa: CASSGGFGNTEAFF
cdr3_nt: TGTGCCAGTAGTGGGGGGTTTGGGAACACTGAAGCTTTCTTT

j_call: TRBJ1-2
clone_size: NA
cdr3_length: 14
d_call: TRBD1
v_call: TRBV5-4
cdr3_aa: CASSRPGTGEGYTF
cdr3_nt: TGTGCCAGCAGCCGACCCGGGACAGGGGAGGGCTACACCTTC

j_call: TRBJ1-2
clone_size: NA
cdr3_length: 13
d_call: NA
v_call: TRBV11-3
cdr3_aa: CASSQDRFYGYTF
cdr3_nt: TGTGCCAGCAGCCAGGACAGATTCTATGGCTACACCTTC

j_call: TRBJ2-2
clone_size: NA
cdr3_length: 11
d_call: NA
v_call: TRBV6-5
cdr3_aa: CATQGTGELFF
cdr3_nt: TGTGCCACCCAGGGTACCGGGGAGCTGTTTTTT

j_call: TRBJ2-7
clone_size: NA
cdr3_length: 13
d_call: NA
v_call: TRBV2
cdr3_aa: CASSTQGSYEQYF
cdr3_nt: TGTGCCAGCAGTACGCAGGGTTCCTACGAGCAGTACTTC

j_call: TRBJ2-7
clone_size: NA
cdr3_length: 15
d_call: TRBD1
v_call: TRBV7-2
cdr3_aa: CASRPGTGGSYEQYF
cdr3_nt: TGTGCCAGCAGGCCAGGGACAGGGGGGAGCTACGAGCAGTACTTC

j_call: TRBJ1-2
clone_size: NA
cdr3_length: 13
d_call: TRBD1
v_call: TRBV30
cdr3_aa: CAWSGTGAYGYTF
cdr3_nt: TGTGCCTGGAGTGGGACAGGGGCCTATGGCTACACCTTC

j_call: TRBJ2-1
clone_size: NA
cdr3_length: 14
d_call: NA
v_call: TRBV15
cdr3_aa: CATSRDRRDNEQFF
cdr3_nt: TGTGCCACCAGCAGAGATCGGAGGGACAATGAGCAGTTCTTC

j_call: TRBJ2-3
clone_size: NA
cdr3_length: 15
d_call: TRBD2
v_call: TRBV5-4
cdr3_aa: CASSRGGPGTDTQYF
cdr3_nt: TGTGCCAGCAGCCGCGGGGGGCCAGGCACAGATACGCAGTATTTT

j_call: TRBJ2-3
clone_size: NA
cdr3_length: 14
d_call: TRBD1
v_call: TRBV6-5
cdr3_aa: CASQQGALSFGQYF
cdr3_nt: TGTGCCAGCCAACAGGGGGCTCTTAGCTTCGGGCAGTATTTT

j_call: TRBJ1-1
clone_size: NA
cdr3_length: 13
d_call: NA
v_call: TRBV5-1
cdr3_aa: CASSLGWDNEAFF
cdr3_nt: TGCGCCAGCAGCTTGGGCTGGGACAATGAAGCTTTCTTT

j_call: TRBJ1-3
clone_size: NA
cdr3_length: 14
d_call: NA
v_call: TRBV19
cdr3_aa: CASSNAESGNTIYF
cdr3_nt: TGTGCCAGTAGTAACGCGGAATCTGGAAACACCATATATTTT

j_call: TRBJ1-2
clone_size: NA
cdr3_length: 16
d_call: NA
v_call: TRBV4-1
cdr3_aa: CASSQDPTGRSYGYTF
cdr3_nt: TGCGCCAGCAGCCAAGACCCGACGGGGAGGTCGTATGGCTACACCTTC

j_call: TRBJ2-7
clone_size: once
cdr3_length: 16
d_call: TRBD1
v_call: TRBV19
cdr3_aa: CASSIRDRGRSGEQYF
cdr3_nt: TGTGCCAGTAGTATCCGGGACAGGGGGCGTTCGGGGGAGCAGTACTTC

j_call: TRBJ2-1
clone_size: NA
cdr3_length: 18
d_call: TRBD2
v_call: TRBV5-4
cdr3_aa: CASSLDRLAGSSYNEQFF
cdr3_nt: TGTGCCAGCAGCTTGGACAGACTAGCGGGGAGCTCCTACAATGAGCAGTTCTTC

j_call: TRBJ1-1
clone_size: NA
cdr3_length: 14
d_call: TRBD1
v_call: TRBV4-3
cdr3_aa: CASSQDRAHTEAFF
cdr3_nt: TGCGCCAGCAGCCAGGACAGGGCTCACACTGAAGCTTTCTTT

j_call: TRBJ1-2
clone_size: NA
cdr3_length: 13
d_call: NA
v_call: TRBV6-4
cdr3_aa: CASSERSGLGYTF
cdr3_nt: TGTGCCAGCAGTGAACGTTCAGGTCTTGGCTACACCTTC

j_call: TRBJ1-1
clone_size: NA
cdr3_length: 13
d_call: TRBD1
v_call: TRBV7-3
cdr3_aa: CASSLTGTGEAFF
cdr3_nt: TGTGCCAGCAGCTTAACGGGGACAGGCGAAGCTTTCTTT

j_call: TRBJ1-1
clone_size: NA
cdr3_length: 11
d_call: NA
v_call: TRBV27
cdr3_aa: CATSTGTEAFF
cdr3_nt: TGTGCCACCAGCACAGGAACTGAAGCTTTCTTT

j_call: TRBJ2-3
clone_size: NA
cdr3_length: 15
d_call: TRBD2
v_call: TRBV27
cdr3_aa: CASRGPSGGTDTQYF
cdr3_nt: TGTGCCAGCAGGGGGCCTAGCGGGGGAACAGATACGCAGTATTTT

j_call: TRBJ2-3
clone_size: NA
cdr3_length: 16
d_call: NA
v_call: TRBV4-3
cdr3_aa: CASSQDFGRGSDTQYF
cdr3_nt: TGCGCCAGCAGCCAAGATTTTGGCAGGGGTTCAGATACGCAGTATTTT

j_call: TRBJ1-5
clone_size: NA
cdr3_length: 15
d_call: TRBD1
v_call: TRBV7-9
cdr3_aa: CASSLGAGGYQPQHF
cdr3_nt: TGTGCCAGCAGCTTAGGGGCAGGGGGGTATCAGCCCCAGCATTTT

j_call: TRBJ2-7
clone_size: NA
cdr3_length: 16
d_call: NA
v_call: TRBV7-2
cdr3_aa: CASSSDSIGLTYEQYF
cdr3_nt: TGTGCCAGCAGCTCGGACTCGATCGGGTTAACCTACGAGCAGTACTTC

j_call: TRBJ1-2
clone_size: NA
cdr3_length: 12
d_call: NA
v_call: TRBV15
cdr3_aa: CATSRDRGGYTF
cdr3_nt: TGTGCCACCAGCAGAGATCGAGGAGGCTACACCTTC

j_call: TRBJ1-1
clone_size: NA
cdr3_length: 14
d_call: TRBD1
v_call: TRBV27
cdr3_aa: CASSLGQGPAEAFF
cdr3_nt: TGTGCCAGCAGTCTGGGACAGGGCCCCGCTGAAGCTTTCTTT

j_call: TRBJ1-2
clone_size: NA
cdr3_length: 13
d_call: TRBD1
v_call: TRBV30
cdr3_aa: CAWSSEGAGGYTF
cdr3_nt: TGTGCCTGGAGTTCGGAGGGGGCGGGTGGCTACACCTTC